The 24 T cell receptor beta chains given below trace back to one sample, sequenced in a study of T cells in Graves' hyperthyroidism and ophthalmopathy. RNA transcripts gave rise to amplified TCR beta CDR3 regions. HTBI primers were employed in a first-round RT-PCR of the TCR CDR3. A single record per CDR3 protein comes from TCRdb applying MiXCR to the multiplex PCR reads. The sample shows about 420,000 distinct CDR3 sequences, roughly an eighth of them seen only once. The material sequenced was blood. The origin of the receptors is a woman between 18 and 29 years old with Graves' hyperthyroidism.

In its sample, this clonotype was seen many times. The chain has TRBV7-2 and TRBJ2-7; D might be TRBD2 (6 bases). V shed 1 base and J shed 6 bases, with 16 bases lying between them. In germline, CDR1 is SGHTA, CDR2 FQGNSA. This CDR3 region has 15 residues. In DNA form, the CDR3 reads TGTGCCAGCAGCTTAGAGTTAGGAGGGAGGTTCGAGCAGTACTTC. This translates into CASSLELGGRFEQYF.

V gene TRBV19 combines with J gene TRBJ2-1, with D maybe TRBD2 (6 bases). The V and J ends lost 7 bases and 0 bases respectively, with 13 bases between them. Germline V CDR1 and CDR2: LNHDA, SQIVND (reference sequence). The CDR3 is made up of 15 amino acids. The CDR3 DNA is TGTGCCAGTACCCCGGCCGGGAGCTCCTACAATGAGCAGTTCTTC. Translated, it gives CASTPAGSSYNEQFF. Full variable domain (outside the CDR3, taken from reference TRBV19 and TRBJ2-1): DGGITQSPKYLFRKEGQNVTLSCEQNLNHDAMYWYRQDPGQGLRLIYYSQIVNDFQKGDIAEGYSVSREKKESFPLTVTSAQKNPTAFYLCASTPAGSSYNEQFFGPGTRLTVL.

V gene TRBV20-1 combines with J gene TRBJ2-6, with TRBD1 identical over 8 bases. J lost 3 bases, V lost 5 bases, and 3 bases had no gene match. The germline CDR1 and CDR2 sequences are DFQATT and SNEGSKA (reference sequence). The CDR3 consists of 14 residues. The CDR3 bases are TGCAGTGCTCAGGGGGCTGGTGGGGCCAACGTCCTGACTTTC. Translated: CSAQGAGGANVLTF.

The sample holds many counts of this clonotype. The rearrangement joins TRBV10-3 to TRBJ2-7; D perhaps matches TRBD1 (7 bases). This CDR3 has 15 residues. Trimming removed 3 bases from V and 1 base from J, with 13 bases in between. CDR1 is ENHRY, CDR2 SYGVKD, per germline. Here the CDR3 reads CAISDQGGRSYEQYF. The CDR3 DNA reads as TGTGCCATCAGTGATCAGGGGGGAAGGTCCTACGAGCAGTACTTC.

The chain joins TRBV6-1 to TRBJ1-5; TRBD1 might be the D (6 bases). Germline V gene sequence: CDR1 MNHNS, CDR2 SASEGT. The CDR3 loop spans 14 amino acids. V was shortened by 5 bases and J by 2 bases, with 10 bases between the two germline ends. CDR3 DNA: TGTGCCAGCAGTTCCCCAGGGGGCAATCAGCCCCAGCATTTT. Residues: CASSSPGGNQPQHF.

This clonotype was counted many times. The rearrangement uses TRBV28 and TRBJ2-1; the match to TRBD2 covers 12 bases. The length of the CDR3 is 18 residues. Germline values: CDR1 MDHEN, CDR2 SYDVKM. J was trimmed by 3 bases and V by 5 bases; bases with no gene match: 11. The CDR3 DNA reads TGTGCCAGCAGTCCGCCCCTAGCGGGAGGGATCTTCTACAATGAGCAGTTCTTC. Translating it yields CASSPPLAGGIFYNEQFF.

The CDR3 reads CASSFQGSAGNTIYF. CDR3 in DNA: TGTGCCAGCAGTTTTCAAGGGTCAGCTGGAAACACCATATATTTT. This rearrangement joins TRBV12-3 or TRBV12-4 to TRBJ1-3; unclear D gene. The CDR3 runs 15 residues. Trimming stripped 3 bases from V and 2 bases from J, with 11 bases between.

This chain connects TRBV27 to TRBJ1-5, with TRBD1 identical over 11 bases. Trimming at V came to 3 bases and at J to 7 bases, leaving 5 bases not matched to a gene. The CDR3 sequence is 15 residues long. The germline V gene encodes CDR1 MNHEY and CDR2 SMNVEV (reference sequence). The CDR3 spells CASSFLRDRGQPQHF. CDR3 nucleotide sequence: TGTGCCAGCAGTTTTCTCCGGGACAGGGGGCAGCCCCAGCATTTT.

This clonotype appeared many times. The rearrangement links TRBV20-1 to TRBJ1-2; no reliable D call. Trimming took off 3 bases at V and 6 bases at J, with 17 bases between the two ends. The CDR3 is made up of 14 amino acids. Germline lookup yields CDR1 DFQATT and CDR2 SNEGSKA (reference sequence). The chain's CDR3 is CSASPRAAFDGYTF. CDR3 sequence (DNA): TGCAGTGCTAGTCCCCGGGCGGCTTTTGATGGCTACACCTTC.

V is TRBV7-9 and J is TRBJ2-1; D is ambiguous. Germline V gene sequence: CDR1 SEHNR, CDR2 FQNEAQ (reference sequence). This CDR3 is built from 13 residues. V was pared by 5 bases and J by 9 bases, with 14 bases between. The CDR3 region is CASSRFSDVEQFF. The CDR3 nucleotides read TGTGCCAGCAGCCGTTTTTCGGACGTTGAGCAGTTCTTC.

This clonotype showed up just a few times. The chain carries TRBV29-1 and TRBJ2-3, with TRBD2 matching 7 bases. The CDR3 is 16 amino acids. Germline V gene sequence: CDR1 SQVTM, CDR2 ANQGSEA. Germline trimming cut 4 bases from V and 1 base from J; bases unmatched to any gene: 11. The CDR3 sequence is CSVGRRLAVGTDTQYF. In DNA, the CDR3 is TGCAGCGTTGGCCGAAGACTAGCCGTGGGCACAGATACGCAGTATTTT.

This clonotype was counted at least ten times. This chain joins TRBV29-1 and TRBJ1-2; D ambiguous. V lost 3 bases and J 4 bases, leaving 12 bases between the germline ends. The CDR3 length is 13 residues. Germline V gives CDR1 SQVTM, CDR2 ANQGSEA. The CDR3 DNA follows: TGCAGCGTTGAGTTGGTTGTCGGCTATGGCTACACCTTC. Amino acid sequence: CSVELVVGYGYTF.

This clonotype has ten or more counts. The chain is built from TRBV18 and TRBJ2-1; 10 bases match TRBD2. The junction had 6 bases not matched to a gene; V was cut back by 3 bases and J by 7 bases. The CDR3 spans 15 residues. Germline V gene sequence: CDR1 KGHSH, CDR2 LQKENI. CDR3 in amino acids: CASSPILAGANEQFF. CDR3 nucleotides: TGTGCCAGCTCACCGATCCTAGCGGGAGCGAATGAGCAGTTCTTC.

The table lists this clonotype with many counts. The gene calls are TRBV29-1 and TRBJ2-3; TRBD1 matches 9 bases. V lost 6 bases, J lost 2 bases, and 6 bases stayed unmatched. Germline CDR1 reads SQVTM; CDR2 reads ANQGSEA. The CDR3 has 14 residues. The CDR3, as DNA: TGCAGCGTGCCCCGGACAGGGGTCACAGATACGCAGTATTTT. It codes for CSVPRTGVTDTQYF.

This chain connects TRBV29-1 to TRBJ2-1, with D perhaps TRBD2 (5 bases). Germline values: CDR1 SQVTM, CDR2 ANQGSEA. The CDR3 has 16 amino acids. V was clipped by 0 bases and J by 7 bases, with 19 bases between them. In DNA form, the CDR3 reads TGCAGCGTTGAAGATCTTCGCGGGTTCGTGGGGAATGAGCAGTTCTTC. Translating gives CSVEDLRGFVGNEQFF.

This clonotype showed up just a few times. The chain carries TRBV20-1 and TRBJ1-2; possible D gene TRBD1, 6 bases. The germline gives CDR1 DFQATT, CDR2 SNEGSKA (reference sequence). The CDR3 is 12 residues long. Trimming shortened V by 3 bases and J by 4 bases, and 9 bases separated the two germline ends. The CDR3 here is CSAREGVYGYTF. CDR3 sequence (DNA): TGCAGTGCTAGGGAGGGGGTCTATGGCTACACCTTC.

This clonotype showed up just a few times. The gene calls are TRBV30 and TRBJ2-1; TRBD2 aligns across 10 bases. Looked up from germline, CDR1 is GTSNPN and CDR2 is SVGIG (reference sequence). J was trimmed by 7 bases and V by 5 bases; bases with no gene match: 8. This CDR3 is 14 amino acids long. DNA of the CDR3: TGTGCCTGGGATCTAGCGGGAGTCTTTAATGAGCAGTTCTTC. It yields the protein CAWDLAGVFNEQFF.

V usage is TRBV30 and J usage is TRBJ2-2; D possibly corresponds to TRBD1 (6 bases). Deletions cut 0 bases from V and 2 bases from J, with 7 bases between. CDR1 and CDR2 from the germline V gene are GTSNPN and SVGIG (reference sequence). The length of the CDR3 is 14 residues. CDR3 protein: CAWSVGHNTGELFF. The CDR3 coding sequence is TGTGCCTGGAGTGTGGGACACAACACCGGGGAGCTGTTTTTT.

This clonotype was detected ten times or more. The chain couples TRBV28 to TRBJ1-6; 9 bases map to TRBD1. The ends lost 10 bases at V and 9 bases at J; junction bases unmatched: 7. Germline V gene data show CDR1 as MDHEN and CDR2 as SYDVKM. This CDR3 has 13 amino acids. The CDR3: CATRRDRASPLHF. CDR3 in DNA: TGTGCCACCCGTAGGGACAGGGCTTCACCCCTCCACTTT.

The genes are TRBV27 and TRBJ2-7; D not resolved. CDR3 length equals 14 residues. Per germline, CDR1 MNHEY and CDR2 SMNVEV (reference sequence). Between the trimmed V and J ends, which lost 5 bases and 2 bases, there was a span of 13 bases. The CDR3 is CASSPSQPPYEQYF. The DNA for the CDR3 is TGTGCCAGCAGTCCGTCGCAGCCACCCTACGAGCAGTACTTC.

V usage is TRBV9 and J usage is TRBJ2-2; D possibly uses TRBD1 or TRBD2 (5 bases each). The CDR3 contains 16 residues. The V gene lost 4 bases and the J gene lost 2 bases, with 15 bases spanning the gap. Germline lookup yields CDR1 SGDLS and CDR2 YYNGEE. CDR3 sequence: CASSQPTGPNTGELFF. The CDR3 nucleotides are TGTGCCAGCAGCCAGCCAACGGGACCCAACACCGGGGAGCTGTTTTTT.

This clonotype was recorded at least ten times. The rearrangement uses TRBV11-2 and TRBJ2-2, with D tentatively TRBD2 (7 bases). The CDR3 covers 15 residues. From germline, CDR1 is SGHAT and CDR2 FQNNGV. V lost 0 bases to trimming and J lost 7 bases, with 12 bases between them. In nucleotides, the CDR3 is TGTGCCAGCAGCTTAGAAGGGGGGGCATTCGGGGAGCTGTTTTTT. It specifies CASSLEGGAFGELFF.

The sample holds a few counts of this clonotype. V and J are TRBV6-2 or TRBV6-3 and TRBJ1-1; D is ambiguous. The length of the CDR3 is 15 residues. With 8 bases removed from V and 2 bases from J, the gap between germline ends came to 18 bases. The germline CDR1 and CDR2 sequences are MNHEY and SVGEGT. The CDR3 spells CASALAAPGNTEAFF. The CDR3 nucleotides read TGTGCCAGCGCTTTAGCGGCGCCGGGAAACACTGAAGCTTTCTTT.

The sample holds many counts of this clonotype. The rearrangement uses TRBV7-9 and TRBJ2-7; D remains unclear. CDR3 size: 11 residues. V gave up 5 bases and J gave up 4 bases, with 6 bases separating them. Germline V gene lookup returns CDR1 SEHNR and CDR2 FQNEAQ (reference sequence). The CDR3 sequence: CASSDLYEQYF. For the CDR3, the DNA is TGTGCCAGCAGCGACCTGTACGAGCAGTACTTC.